These T cell receptor beta chains were read from a single sample in a study of metastatic and nonmetastatic thyroid tumors. TCRdb called clones again from the PCR reads with MiXCR. The table lists some 19,000 clones, 32% of them singletons. The sequenced sample was adjacent normal tissue. These receptors all stem from a female donor with papillary thyroid cancer or a benign thyroid nodule (not recorded which). Some clones in this sample may be carry-over from other donors' samples. Both conserved end residues are part of each CDR3. A D gene is named only where the DNA matches it firmly. Clone size appears in some rows only: once, few, many, or a class for an expanded clone.

cdr3_nt	cdr3_aa	cdr3_length	d_call	clone_size	v_call	j_call
TGCAGTGCCACGGGGCCGGGACACGACTATGGCTACACCTTC	CSATGPGHDYGYTF	14	NA	NA	TRBV20-1	TRBJ1-2
TGTGCCAGCAGCTCATCAGGGGGCGGTGGCTACACCTTC	CASSSSGGGGYTF	13	TRBD1	NA	TRBV7-2	TRBJ1-2
TGTGCCAGCAGCCAGATGGGAGGGGCGAAGGATGAGCAGTTCTTC	CASSQMGGAKDEQFF	15	TRBD2	many	TRBV14	TRBJ2-1
TGTGCCAGTTCCGGGACAGGGGGCGCGGAGACCCAGTACTTC	CASSGTGGAETQYF	14	TRBD1	NA	TRBV24-1	TRBJ2-5
TGTGCCAGCAGCTTCCCCCCCGGCAGCATGGACACTGAAGCTTTCTTT	CASSFPPGSMDTEAFF	16	NA	medium-sized	TRBV11-3	TRBJ1-1
TGTGCCAGCAGCGGATCTATTCGGACTAGCGGGGGAGAGGAGCAGTACTTC	CASSGSIRTSGGEEQYF	17	TRBD2	NA	TRBV11-1	TRBJ2-7
TGTGCCAGCAGCTTAGGGGGTGGAACCTACGAGCAGTACTTC	CASSLGGGTYEQYF	14	NA	NA	TRBV7-8	TRBJ2-7
TGTGCCAGCAGTTGGGGGAGAGGGCAGCCCCAGCATTTT	CASSWGRGQPQHF	13	NA	few	TRBV6-1	TRBJ1-5
TGTGCCAGCAGTGAATACAGAGCAGCCTCTTACGAGCAGTACTTC	CASSEYRAASYEQYF	15	NA	NA	TRBV6-1	TRBJ2-7
TGTGCCAGCAGCTTAGTTACGGGGACCAACAATTCACCCCTCCACTTT	CASSLVTGTNNSPLHF	16	NA	many	TRBV7-2	TRBJ1-6
TGTGCCAGCAGCCCGGGACCGGGGTATGGCTACACCTTC	CASSPGPGYGYTF	13	NA	few	TRBV6-1	TRBJ1-2
TGTGCCAGCAGCCTTTTCGGGGGCGGAGGCTACACCTTC	CASSLFGGGGYTF	13	NA	NA	TRBV12-3/TRBV12-4	TRBJ1-2
TGTGCCAGCAGCCCAGGAGGGGGACCTGAAGCTTTCTTT	CASSPGGGPEAFF	13	NA	NA	TRBV7-2	TRBJ1-1
TGTGCCAGCAGCTTAGTACCGGCGGGTAGCGGCTACACCTTC	CASSLVPAGSGYTF	14	NA	NA	TRBV11-2	TRBJ1-2
TGTGCCAGCAGCCAAGTAGGTCGAAGAGGCGGGGAGCTGTTTTTT	CASSQVGRRGGELFF	15	NA	NA	TRBV3-1	TRBJ2-2
TGCGCCAGCAGCCAAGGTACCGGGGAGCTGTTTTTT	CASSQGTGELFF	12	NA	few	TRBV4-3	TRBJ2-2
TGTGCCAGCAGCTTAACCGTAACGGGACTATCTTACAATGAGCAGTTCTTC	CASSLTVTGLSYNEQFF	17	TRBD2	NA	TRBV7-3	TRBJ2-1
TGTGCCAGCAGCCAAGCAGACAGGACCTTTAATGAAAAACTGTTTTTT	CASSQADRTFNEKLFF	16	NA	many	TRBV4-2	TRBJ1-4
TGTGCCAGCAGTTTGGAGCCAGGGGGGGGCACAGATACGCAGTATTTT	CASSLEPGGGTDTQYF	16	NA	NA	TRBV12-3/TRBV12-4	TRBJ2-3
TGTGCCAGCAGCCAATATAAAGATGAGCAGTTCTTC	CASSQYKDEQFF	12	NA	NA	TRBV3-1	TRBJ2-1
TGTGCCAGCTCATCCTGGGGACAGGGGCAACCCTATGGCTACACCTTC	CASSSWGQGQPYGYTF	16	TRBD1	NA	TRBV6-2/TRBV6-3	TRBJ1-2
TGCAGTGCTGGGCAGATGTGGGTATTTGCGGAAGCTTTCTTT	CSAGQMWVFAEAFF	14	NA	many	TRBV20-1	TRBJ1-1
TGTGCCAGCAGTTACGCGGGGACTAGCACAGATACGCAGTATTTT	CASSYAGTSTDTQYF	15	NA	medium-sized	TRBV6-6	TRBJ2-3
TGCAGTGCTCACCGGGACTACTCCTACGAGCAGTACTTC	CSAHRDYSYEQYF	13	TRBD2	NA	TRBV20-1	TRBJ2-7
TGTGCCAGCAGTAAGGACAGGGCCAAATACGAGCAGTACTTC	CASSKDRAKYEQYF	14	TRBD1	few	TRBV6-1	TRBJ2-7